Given below is one TCR beta chain in context. The target antigen is unknown. The CDR3 runs 13 residues. The germline gives CDR1 MNHEY, CDR2 SMNVEV (reference sequence). Trimming took 6 bases from V and 4 from J; bases not matched to a gene: 3. The entry originates in a study of cytomegalovirus exposure and HLA in healthy donors. About the research overall: Of the donors genotyped, approximately 410 in all, 75% to 85% fell in the Caucasian-associated ancestry cluster.

The study ran its PCR with 60 Vbeta and 13 Jbeta primers. Using immunoSEQ multiplex PCR, the repertoire was profiled, and TCRdb retains in-frame clones only, with some absent. Of 130,000 or so clones in the sample, roughly four fifths were seen once. Findings of the study overall: In vitro checks showed that a few CMV-associated chains really do target CMV antigens.

This chain joins TRBV27 and TRBJ2-7, with 10 positions matching TRBD1. Sequencing was carried out using PBMCs. This TCR derives from a male donor in good health and CMV-seronegative. CDR3 DNA: TGTGCCAGCAGGCCGGGACAGGGGTACGAGCAGTACTTC. Protein: CASRPGQGYEQYF.